This TCR beta chain comes out of a study of OX40 agonist ivuxolimab in advanced cancers. The assay was immunoSEQ multiplex PCR, and TCRdb's table has in-frame clones only and misses some. The sample records around 68,000 clones, around 84% being singletons. Anyone with autoimmune disease history or systemic immunosuppression was excluded. The sequence was collected from an adult with an advanced solid tumor such as melanoma, head and neck, liver or kidney cancer. The sequences come from CD4+ or CD8+ T cells sorted from blood, collected in a trial of the OX40 agonist ivuxolimab.

The CDR3 DNA sequence: TGTGCCAGCAGGGGGGGTCCCTACGAGCAGTACTTC. Translated, it gives CASRGGPYEQYF. The chain uses TRBV6-1 and TRBJ2-7; D may be TRBD2 (6 bases). Germline V gene data show CDR1 as MNHNS and CDR2 as SASEGT. V was pared by 6 bases and J by 2 bases, with 8 bases between. The CDR3 sequence is 12 residues long.